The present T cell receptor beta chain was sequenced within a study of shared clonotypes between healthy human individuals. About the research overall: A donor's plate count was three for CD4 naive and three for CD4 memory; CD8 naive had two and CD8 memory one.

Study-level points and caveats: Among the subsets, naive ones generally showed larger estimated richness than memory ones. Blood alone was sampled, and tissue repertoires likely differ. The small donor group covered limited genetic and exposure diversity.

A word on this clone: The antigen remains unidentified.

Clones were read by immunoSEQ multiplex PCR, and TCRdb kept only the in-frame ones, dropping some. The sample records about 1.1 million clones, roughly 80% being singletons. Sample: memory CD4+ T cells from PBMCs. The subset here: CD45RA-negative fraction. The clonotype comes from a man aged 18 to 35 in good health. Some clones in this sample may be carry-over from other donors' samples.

This CDR3 is CAWSPLAWNEQFF. The CDR3 DNA is TGTGCCTGGAGTCCTCTAGCGTGGAATGAGCAGTTCTTC. The chain carries TRBV30 and TRBJ2-1, with a tentative D call TRBD2 (6 bases). Germline V CDR1 and CDR2: GTSNPN, SVGIG (reference sequence). The V gene lost 2 bases and the J gene lost 7 bases, with 12 bases spanning the gap. CDR3 length: 13 residues.